The 15 T cell receptor beta chains listed next were all sequenced from one sample in a study of T cell responses to AZD1222 COVID-19 vaccine. Measured with immunoSEQ multiplex PCR; TCRdb has only the in-frame clones, and not every one. The sample includes 100,000 to 150,000 clones, 70% to 90% of them seen just once. The material sequenced was peripheral blood, taken on day 0 of AZD1222 vaccination. The receptor source for this set is an adult in good health.

The rearrangement links TRBV6-6 to TRBJ2-3; 12 bases match TRBD2. J lost 7 bases, V lost 2 bases, and 7 bases had no gene match. Germline CDR1 and CDR2: MNHNY and SVGAGI (reference sequence). This CDR3 region has 16 residues. In DNA form, the CDR3 reads TGTGCCAGCAGTTACCGACTAGCGGGGGCTGGGAATACGCAGTATTTT. It translates to CASSYRLAGAGNTQYF.

The chain couples TRBV27 to TRBJ2-2; D remains ambiguous. Per the germline V gene, CDR1 is MNHEY and CDR2 is SMNVEV (reference sequence). V lost 6 bases to trimming and J lost 6 bases, with 8 bases between them. The CDR3 loop spans 12 amino acids. The CDR3 is CASSLPAGELFF. The CDR3 nucleotides are TGTGCCAGCAGCCTACCGGCCGGGGAGCTGTTTTTT.

V usage is TRBV19 and J usage is TRBJ2-2; possible D gene TRBD2, 5 bases. Germline V CDR1 and CDR2: LNHDA, SQIVND (reference sequence). The CDR3 runs to 13 residues. V was cut by 7 bases and J by 3 bases, with 9 bases left in between. CDR3 residues: CASTSMDTGELFF. In DNA form, the CDR3 reads TGTGCCAGTACTAGCATGGACACCGGGGAGCTGTTTTTT.

V gene TRBV12-3 or TRBV12-4 combines with J gene TRBJ1-1, with D unclear. Deletions cut 2 bases from V and 4 bases from J, with 8 bases between. CDR3 length: 13 residues. For the CDR3, the DNA is TGTGCCAGCAGTTTAATGGGGAGCACTGAAGCTTTCTTT. Translated: CASSLMGSTEAFF.

A word on this clone: The same CDR3 can be traced to other DNA sequences in this sample. This chain links TRBV7-8 with TRBJ2-3; the D is unclear. This CDR3 is built from 11 residues. Between the trimmed V and J ends, which lost 3 bases and 2 bases, there was a span of 0 bases. Germline CDR1 reads SGHVS; CDR2 reads FQNEAQ. CDR3 protein: CASSFTDTQYF. The CDR3 bases are TGTGCCAGCAGCTTCACAGATACGCAGTATTTT.

V usage is TRBV7-2 and J usage is TRBJ2-3; 7 positions agree with TRBD1. CDR3 size: 14 residues. The V and J ends lost 6 bases and 2 bases, in that order; junction bases with no gene match: 5. Germline V gene sequence: CDR1 SGHTA, CDR2 FQGNSA. The DNA of the CDR3 is TGTGCCAGCAGAAACAGGGGTTTCACAGATACGCAGTATTTT. Protein sequence: CASRNRGFTDTQYF.

This clone appeared once. The J gene is TRBJ1-5, the V gene TRBV3-1 (or the pseudogene TRBV3-2); 9 bases fit TRBD1. The CDR3 sequence is 15 residues long. Looked up from germline, CDR1 is LGHDT and CDR2 is YNNKEL (reference sequence). Losses at the gene ends were 1 base for V and 2 bases for J; bases not matched to a gene: 0. CDR3 sequence: CASSQGTGGNQPQHF. As DNA, the CDR3 is TGTGCCAGCAGCCAAGGGACAGGGGGCAATCAGCCCCAGCATTTT.

This chain uses TRBV27 with TRBJ1-6; 7 bases align to TRBD1. V gave up 3 bases and J gave up 10 bases; unmatched junction bases: 9. Germline V gene sequence: CDR1 MNHEY, CDR2 SMNVEV (reference sequence). This CDR3 is 15 amino acids long. In nucleotides, the CDR3 is TGTGCCAGCAGTTTCGGGACAGTGAATGAATCACCCCTCCACTTT. It codes for CASSFGTVNESPLHF.

This clone appeared a single time. The chain joins TRBV3-1 (or the pseudogene TRBV3-2) to TRBJ1-1; 7 bases map to TRBD1. Trimming took 5 bases from V and 2 from J; bases not matched to a gene: 5. Per germline, CDR1 LGHDT and CDR2 YNNKEL (reference sequence). The CDR3 totals 14 residues. The CDR3 region has the DNA TGTGCCAGCAGCTTCCGACAGGGCAACACTGAAGCTTTCTTT. It yields the protein CASSFRQGNTEAFF.

This chain links TRBV7-2 with TRBJ2-3; D might be TRBD2 (6 bases). The CDR3 totals 17 residues. Germline-derived CDR1 and CDR2 are SGHTA and FQGNSA. V was shortened by 5 bases and J by 0 bases, with 18 bases between the two germline ends. The CDR3 DNA reads TGTGCCAGCAGCATCGGGCCCCTCGGGACTAGCACAGATACGCAGTATTTT. It translates to CASSIGPLGTSTDTQYF.

This chain uses TRBV27 with TRBJ1-5; no definite D call. Per germline, CDR1 MNHEY and CDR2 SMNVEV (reference sequence). The V and J ends lost 4 bases and 2 bases respectively, with 24 bases between them. This CDR3 has 19 residues. The CDR3 is CASSSRGTAKDGGNQPQHF. CDR3 nucleotides: TGTGCCAGCAGTTCTCGTGGCACGGCGAAGGACGGAGGCAATCAGCCCCAGCATTTT.

The chain links TRBV24-1 to TRBJ2-3, with 8 bases fitting TRBD1. Germline CDR1 reads KGHDR; CDR2 reads SFDVKD. The CDR3 has 15 residues. The V segment lost 4 bases and the J segment 4 bases; nucleotides outside the gene matches: 6. The CDR3 sequence: CATSESGGGSDTQYF. Written as DNA, the CDR3 is TGTGCCACCAGTGAGTCAGGGGGCGGCTCAGATACGCAGTATTTT.

The chain links TRBV19 to TRBJ2-4, with D perhaps TRBD2 (5 bases). CDR1 is LNHDA, CDR2 SQIVND, per germline (reference sequence). Between the trimmed V and J ends, which lost 7 bases and 0 bases, there was a span of 16 bases. The CDR3 spans 16 residues. For the CDR3, the DNA is TGTGCCAGTAAAACCCGGGGAAGCTTAGCCAAAAACATTCAGTACTTC. This translates into CASKTRGSLAKNIQYF.

This sequence joins TRBV12-3 or TRBV12-4 and TRBJ2-3, with D tentatively TRBD1 (6 bases). V lost 6 bases to trimming and J lost 6 bases, with 13 bases between them. CDR3 size: 13 residues. CDR3 in amino acids: CASSQNREDTQYF. In DNA, the CDR3 is TGTGCCAGCAGCCAAAACAGGGAGGATACGCAGTATTTT.

The CDR3 DNA is TGCAGCACGACTAGCGCTGAGACCCAGTACTTC. This codes for CSTTSAETQYF. The chain combines TRBV29-1 with TRBJ2-5; 8 bases line up with TRBD2. This CDR3 is built from 11 residues. After removal of 8 bases from V and 5 bases from J, the junction contained 4 bases not matched to a gene. Germline-derived CDR1 and CDR2 are SQVTM and ANQGSEA.